A selection of T cell receptor beta chains follows, all from one sample in a study of cytomegalovirus exposure and HLA in healthy donors. Sequencing used immunoSEQ multiplex PCR; TCRdb keeps in-frame clones, though not all of them. This table has 90,000 to 100,000 clones, around four fifths appearing once. Source material: PBMCs. Every receptor here comes from a woman in her fifties or sixties in good health and CMV-seronegative. Both conserved end residues are part of each CDR3. Each record gives: D gene, clone size, J gene, V gene, CDR3 DNA, CDR3 protein. D genes are given only for firm matches. Expanded clones are given a class, and other clones once, few, many or no size at all.

d_call: TRBD1
clone_size: -
j_call: TRBJ1-1
v_call: TRBV6-4
cdr3_nt: TGTGCCAGCAGTGACGAGTTGACAGGGCAAGCTTTCTTT
cdr3_aa: CASSDELTGQAFF

d_call: TRBD2
clone_size: -
j_call: TRBJ2-7
v_call: TRBV7-2
cdr3_nt: TGTGCCAGCAGCCGGAAGGGACTAGCGGGAGCTGGGTCTACGGTGCAGTACTTC
cdr3_aa: CASSRKGLAGAGSTVQYF

d_call: TRBD1
clone_size: -
j_call: TRBJ1-1
v_call: TRBV10-3
cdr3_nt: TGTGCCATCAGTCAGGACAGGCCCAGCTTGGGGGCTTTCTTT
cdr3_aa: CAISQDRPSLGAFF

d_call: TRBD1
clone_size: -
j_call: TRBJ1-2
v_call: TRBV15
cdr3_nt: TGTGCCACCAGCCGGGACAGGGGGGCCCCTAACTATGGCTACACCTTC
cdr3_aa: CATSRDRGAPNYGYTF

d_call: TRBD1
clone_size: few
j_call: TRBJ2-1
v_call: TRBV6-6
cdr3_nt: TGTGCCAGCAGTCTGGGACAGGGGAATGAGCAGTTCTTC
cdr3_aa: CASSLGQGNEQFF

d_call: TRBD1
clone_size: -
j_call: TRBJ1-3
v_call: TRBV5-1
cdr3_nt: TGCGCCAGCAGTCGGGACAGCCCGAGGGACACCATATATTTT
cdr3_aa: CASSRDSPRDTIYF

d_call: TRBD2
clone_size: -
j_call: TRBJ2-2
v_call: TRBV10-3
cdr3_nt: TGTGCCATCAGCAGGACTAGCCAATTCACCGGGGAGCTGTTTTTT
cdr3_aa: CAISRTSQFTGELFF

d_call: -
clone_size: -
j_call: TRBJ2-3
v_call: TRBV6-5
cdr3_nt: TGTGCCAGCAGAAGGACAGACACAGATACGCAGTATTTT
cdr3_aa: CASRRTDTDTQYF

d_call: -
clone_size: -
j_call: TRBJ1-1
v_call: TRBV7-2
cdr3_nt: TGTGCCAGCAGCTTAGCCCCTAGCGAGAAAACTTTCTTT
cdr3_aa: CASSLAPSEKTFF

d_call: -
clone_size: -
j_call: TRBJ2-2
v_call: TRBV9
cdr3_nt: TGTGCCAGCAGCGGCGAGAACACCGGGGAGCTGTTTTTT
cdr3_aa: CASSGENTGELFF

d_call: -
clone_size: -
j_call: TRBJ2-7
v_call: TRBV28
cdr3_nt: TGTGCCAGCAGTTTCTCAGACTACGAGCAGTACTTC
cdr3_aa: CASSFSDYEQYF

d_call: -
clone_size: -
j_call: TRBJ2-2
v_call: TRBV4-1
cdr3_nt: TGCGCCAGCAGCCCCAGAGGGGAGTCGGAGGGTAGGACCGGGGAGCTGTTTTTT
cdr3_aa: CASSPRGESEGRTGELFF

d_call: -
clone_size: -
j_call: TRBJ1-1
v_call: TRBV4-1
cdr3_nt: TGCGCCAGCAGCCCTTATAGAGGAGGCACTGAAGCTTTCTTT
cdr3_aa: CASSPYRGGTEAFF

d_call: -
clone_size: once
j_call: TRBJ1-1
v_call: TRBV6-1
cdr3_nt: TGTGCCAGCAGTGAAATGCGGGGTATGAACACTGAAGCTTTCTTT
cdr3_aa: CASSEMRGMNTEAFF

d_call: -
clone_size: -
j_call: TRBJ2-7
v_call: TRBV28
cdr3_nt: TGTGCCAGCAGTTTAAGAGGGGGGGACGAGCAGTACTTC
cdr3_aa: CASSLRGGDEQYF

d_call: TRBD1
clone_size: -
j_call: TRBJ2-7
v_call: TRBV16
cdr3_nt: TGTGCCAGCAGCCATCACTCCTTAGAGGACAGGGCTGGTGAGCAGTACTTC
cdr3_aa: CASSHHSLEDRAGEQYF

d_call: TRBD1
clone_size: -
j_call: TRBJ2-1
v_call: TRBV4-3
cdr3_nt: TGCGCCAGCAGCCAACAACCGGGACAGGGGGATAATGAGCAGTTCTTC
cdr3_aa: CASSQQPGQGDNEQFF

d_call: TRBD1
clone_size: few
j_call: TRBJ1-1
v_call: TRBV6-1
cdr3_nt: TGTGCCAGCAGTGAAGAGGAAGGACAGGGGGGGACTGAAGCTTTCTTT
cdr3_aa: CASSEEEGQGGTEAFF

d_call: TRBD1
clone_size: -
j_call: TRBJ1-4
v_call: TRBV6-1
cdr3_nt: TGTGCCAGCAGCCCTTACAGGGGGCCTAATGAAAAACTGTTTTTT
cdr3_aa: CASSPYRGPNEKLFF

d_call: TRBD1
clone_size: -
j_call: TRBJ2-5
v_call: TRBV6-5
cdr3_nt: TGTGCCAGCAGCGGACAGGGGACGGGGGAGACCCAGTACTTC
cdr3_aa: CASSGQGTGETQYF

d_call: TRBD2
clone_size: -
j_call: TRBJ2-1
v_call: TRBV7-9
cdr3_nt: TGTGCCAGCCGTACTAGCGGCTACAATGAGCAGTTCTTC
cdr3_aa: CASRTSGYNEQFF

d_call: TRBD1
clone_size: -
j_call: TRBJ2-6
v_call: TRBV19
cdr3_nt: TGTGCCAGTAGTATAGATCTCTTGCGAAGGACAGGGGGCTTTGGGGCCAACGTCCTGACTTTC
cdr3_aa: CASSIDLLRRTGGFGANVLTF

d_call: -
clone_size: -
j_call: TRBJ2-6
v_call: TRBV6-5
cdr3_nt: TGTGCCAGCAGGGCGGATAACTCTGGGGCCAACGTCCTGACTTTC
cdr3_aa: CASRADNSGANVLTF

d_call: -
clone_size: -
j_call: TRBJ1-1
v_call: TRBV10-3
cdr3_nt: TGTGCCATCAGTGAAAGAGGGCCCGCGAACACTGAAGCTTTCTTT
cdr3_aa: CAISERGPANTEAFF

d_call: TRBD1
clone_size: -
j_call: TRBJ2-7
v_call: TRBV30
cdr3_nt: TGTGCCTGGAGTGCCGGGGACAGGCCTCTTAGGGGCTACGAGCAGTACTTC
cdr3_aa: CAWSAGDRPLRGYEQYF

d_call: -
clone_size: -
j_call: TRBJ2-1
v_call: TRBV15
cdr3_nt: TGTGCCACCAGCAGAGACCCAGGGCCGGCCAATGAGCAGTTCTTC
cdr3_aa: CATSRDPGPANEQFF

d_call: -
clone_size: -
j_call: TRBJ1-2
v_call: TRBV2
cdr3_nt: TGTGCCAGCAGTGAAATGGTCAGTGCTAACTATGGCTACACCTTC
cdr3_aa: CASSEMVSANYGYTF

d_call: TRBD1
clone_size: -
j_call: TRBJ1-3
v_call: TRBV6-5
cdr3_nt: TGTGCCACCCAGAGGGGGCGAAGTGGAAACACCATATATTTT
cdr3_aa: CATQRGRSGNTIYF

d_call: TRBD2
clone_size: -
j_call: TRBJ2-7
v_call: TRBV30
cdr3_nt: TGTGCCTGGAGCCCACTAGCGGGAGGGGGCGAGCAGTACTTC
cdr3_aa: CAWSPLAGGGEQYF

d_call: -
clone_size: -
j_call: TRBJ1-5
v_call: TRBV7-2
cdr3_nt: TGTGCCAGCAGCCCAAGGGGAGGACATCAGCCCCAGCATTTT
cdr3_aa: CASSPRGGHQPQHF

d_call: -
clone_size: few
j_call: TRBJ2-7
v_call: TRBV15
cdr3_nt: TGTGCCACCAGCCTAGGCCCCCACTACGAGCAGTACTTC
cdr3_aa: CATSLGPHYEQYF

d_call: -
clone_size: -
j_call: TRBJ1-3
v_call: TRBV5-6
cdr3_nt: TGTGCCAGCAGCTTGGCCGACACAGAGTCTGGAAACACCATATATTTT
cdr3_aa: CASSLADTESGNTIYF

d_call: -
clone_size: few
j_call: TRBJ1-2
v_call: TRBV20-1
cdr3_nt: TGCAGTGCCTATGAGTCCTATGGCTACACCTTC
cdr3_aa: CSAYESYGYTF

d_call: -
clone_size: -
j_call: TRBJ2-5
v_call: TRBV18
cdr3_nt: TGTGCCAGCTCGGTAGGGCGGGCCCTGGGGTACTTC
cdr3_aa: CASSVGRALGYF

d_call: TRBD1
clone_size: -
j_call: TRBJ2-2
v_call: TRBV5-1
cdr3_nt: TGCGCCAGCAGCCGACAGGGAGACACCGGGGAGCTGTTTTTT
cdr3_aa: CASSRQGDTGELFF

d_call: TRBD2
clone_size: once
j_call: TRBJ2-7
v_call: TRBV4-3
cdr3_nt: TGCGCCAGCAGCCAAGCGGTAGCGGGAACCGAGCAGTACTTC
cdr3_aa: CASSQAVAGTEQYF

d_call: TRBD1
clone_size: -
j_call: TRBJ2-7
v_call: TRBV5-1
cdr3_nt: TGCGCCAGCAGCGTTCAGGGGGACTACGAGCAGTACTTC
cdr3_aa: CASSVQGDYEQYF

d_call: -
clone_size: few
j_call: TRBJ1-4
v_call: TRBV9
cdr3_nt: TGTGCCAGCAGCGTAGGGGCCGGAAATGAAAAACTGTTTTTT
cdr3_aa: CASSVGAGNEKLFF